These 31 T cell receptor beta chains were all obtained from the same sample, sequenced in a study of T cell repertoires in ileal Crohn's disease. The assay was immunoSEQ multiplex PCR, and TCRdb's table has in-frame clones only and misses some. The sample yields some 15,000 clones, over 45% seen once. The specimen was ileal tissue. The receptors originated from an adult with Crohn's disease.

This clone has more than one count but fewer than ten. The rearrangement links TRBV2 to TRBJ2-1; the match to TRBD2 covers 14 bases. Trimming removed 7 bases from V and 9 bases from J; junction bases left unmatched: 8. The CDR3 loop spans 15 amino acids. The V gene's germline CDR1 is SNHLY and CDR2 FYNNEI. The CDR3 loop is CASNFPGLAGAEQFF. In DNA, the CDR3 is TGTGCCAGCAATTTTCCGGGACTAGCGGGAGCTGAGCAGTTCTTC.

This rearrangement joins TRBV19 to TRBJ1-1, with D maybe TRBD1 (5 bases). This CDR3 spans 14 amino acids. Trimming removed 0 bases at V and 5 bases at J, with 10 bases between. Germline CDR1 and CDR2: LNHDA and SQIVND (reference sequence). The CDR3 sequence is CASSIEVGVTEAFF. CDR3 nucleotides: TGTGCCAGTAGTATAGAGGTAGGGGTTACTGAAGCTTTCTTT. Complete variable domain (other parts from reference TRBV19 and TRBJ1-1): DGGITQSPKYLFRKEGQNVTLSCEQNLNHDAMYWYRQDPGQGLRLIYYSQIVNDFQKGDIAEGYSVSREKKESFPLTVTSAQKNPTAFYLCASSIEVGVTEAFFGQGTRLTVV.

This rearrangement joins TRBV18 to TRBJ1-2; TRBD1 aligns across 7 bases. The CDR3 loop spans 11 amino acids. Germline-derived CDR1 and CDR2 are KGHSH and LQKENI. J lost 8 bases, V lost 3 bases, and 0 bases had no gene match. This CDR3 reads CASSPGQGYTF. In DNA form, the CDR3 reads TGTGCCAGCTCACCGGGACAGGGCTACACCTTC.

V usage is TRBV6-4 and J usage is TRBJ2-1; tentative D call: TRBD2 (6 bases). CDR3 length equals 13 residues. CDR1 is MRHNA and CDR2 is SNTAGT in the germline V gene. The V gene lost 3 bases and the J gene lost 5 bases, with 8 bases spanning the gap. Here the CDR3 DNA reads TGTGCCAGCAGTGAGGGACTCCACAATGAGCAGTTCTTC. Its translation: CASSEGLHNEQFF.

This clone was counted only a few times. The chain employs TRBV28 and TRBJ1-1; 7 positions match TRBD1. The CDR3 runs 14 residues. The V and J ends lost 3 bases and 5 bases, in that order; junction bases with no gene match: 6. Per germline, CDR1 MDHEN and CDR2 SYDVKM. CDR3: CASSFRGPRTEAFF. DNA of the CDR3: TGTGCCAGCAGTTTTAGGGGGCCTCGGACTGAAGCTTTCTTT.

This clone turned up a few times. The rearrangement joins TRBV5-1 to TRBJ2-3; possibly TRBD1 for D (5 bases). The V end was cut by 0 bases, the J end by 2 bases, with 10 bases between. The CDR3 is 15 residues long. The germline CDR1 and CDR2 sequences are SGHRS and YFSETQ. The DNA of the CDR3 is TGCGCCAGCAGCTTGGTAGGGGAACCCACAGATACGCAGTATTTT. Protein sequence: CASSLVGEPTDTQYF. Full variable domain (remainder filled in from reference TRBV5-1 and TRBJ2-3): KAGVTQTPRYLIKTRGQQVTLSCSPISGHRSVSWYQQTPGQGLQFLFEYFSETQRNKGNFPGRFSGRQFSNSRSEMNVSTLELGDSALYLCASSLVGEPTDTQYFGPGTRLTVL.

The chain is built from TRBV5-5 and TRBJ2-7, with D perhaps TRBD2 (5 bases). The germline gives CDR1 SGHKS, CDR2 YYEKEE (reference sequence). The CDR3 runs to 12 residues. Trimming took 3 bases from V and 3 from J, leaving 7 bases between them. CDR3 in amino acids: CASSYGLYEQYF. As DNA, the CDR3 is TGTGCCAGCAGCTACGGACTCTACGAGCAGTACTTC.

This clone turned up a few times. The genes are TRBV5-4 and TRBJ2-3; TRBD2 aligns across 13 bases. CDR1 and CDR2 (germline): SGHNT, YYREEE (reference sequence). The V gene end was trimmed by 2 bases and the J gene end by 5 bases; junction bases not matched to a gene: 8. This CDR3 has 17 residues. The CDR3 sequence: CASSFWTGLAGLDTQYF. CDR3 DNA sequence: TGTGCCAGCAGCTTTTGGACGGGACTAGCGGGACTAGATACGCAGTATTTT.

This clone was detected a few times. The chain couples TRBV6-5 to TRBJ2-1; 7 bases align to TRBD1. J lost 4 bases, V lost 4 bases, and 7 bases had no gene match. The CDR3 consists of 15 residues. Germline-derived CDR1 and CDR2 are MNHEY and SVGAGI. Here the CDR3 reads CASSLTGTAYNEQFF. The CDR3 coding sequence is TGTGCCAGCAGTTTAACCGGGACAGCGTACAATGAGCAGTTCTTC.

The rearrangement uses TRBV6-6 and TRBJ2-3; 9 bases are shared with TRBD1. The germline V gene encodes CDR1 MNHNY and CDR2 SVGAGI (reference sequence). Trimming took 4 bases from V and 3 from J; bases not matched to a gene: 5. The length of the CDR3 is 15 residues. CDR3 sequence: CASSSWGQGTDTQYF. DNA for the CDR3: TGTGCCAGCAGTTCATGGGGACAGGGTACAGATACGCAGTATTTT.

This chain connects TRBV2 to TRBJ2-7; D call uncertain. CDR3 length: 16 amino acids. V shed 1 base and J shed 2 bases, with 15 bases lying between them. The germline gives CDR1 SNHLY, CDR2 FYNNEI. The CDR3 DNA is TGTGCCAGCAGTGAAGGATTGAACCAACAGCCCTACGAGCAGTACTTC. It yields the protein CASSEGLNQQPYEQYF.

The V call is TRBV5-1, the J call TRBJ1-6, with 7 bases lining up with TRBD1. The CDR3 totals 16 residues. Trimming took 0 bases from V and 5 from J; bases not matched to a gene: 5. CDR1 SGHRS and CDR2 YFSETQ come from the germline V gene. CDR3 sequence: CASSLVTGEDNSPLHF. Written as DNA, the CDR3 is TGCGCCAGCAGCTTGGTTACAGGGGAGGATAATTCACCCCTCCACTTT.

The chain recombines TRBV21-1 with TRBJ2-3; the table gives TRBD1 as D, unverified against the DNA. TRBV21-1 constitutes a pseudogene. This CDR3 is built from 16 residues. The DNA for the CDR3 is TGTGCCAGCAGCTCCGTGAATCAGGGCAGCACAGATACGCAGTATTTT. The encoded protein is CASSSVNQGSTDTQYF.

Notes on this clone: Other DNA sequences in this specimen translate into the identical CDR3. The rearrangement joins TRBV11-2 to TRBJ1-2, with 9 bases that match TRBD1. The CDR3 contains 15 residues. The germline gives CDR1 SGHAT, CDR2 FQNNGV. The V segment lost 1 base and the J segment 2 bases; nucleotides outside the gene matches: 2. CDR3 DNA sequence: TGTGCCAGCAGCTTAGGAGGACAGGGGAACTATGGCTACACCTTC. Amino acids: CASSLGGQGNYGYTF.

This chain connects TRBV25-1 to TRBJ1-2; D possibly corresponds to TRBD1 (5 bases). This CDR3 region has 13 residues. Trimming took 1 base from V and 6 from J, leaving 9 bases between them. Germline values: CDR1 MGHDK, CDR2 SYGVNS. The CDR3 reads CASSELRGNGYTF. The CDR3 DNA reads as TGTGCCAGCAGTGAATTAAGGGGAAATGGCTACACCTTC.

As DNA, the CDR3 is TGTGCCACCAGCAGATATTCGGAGGGCTACAATGAGCAGTTCTTC. It translates to CATSRYSEGYNEQFF. V and J are TRBV15 and TRBJ2-1, with TRBD2 as a possible D gene (6 bases). The CDR3 runs 15 residues. Trimming took off 2 bases at V and 3 bases at J, with 11 bases between the two ends. Germline V gene sequence: CDR1 LNHNV, CDR2 YYDKDF (reference sequence).

V is TRBV2 and J is TRBJ1-2; perhaps TRBD1 as D (5 bases). In germline, CDR1 is SNHLY, CDR2 FYNNEI. The CDR3 consists of 15 residues. The V and J ends lost 1 base and 3 bases respectively, with 12 bases between them. The CDR3 sequence is CASSEGGEGYYGYTF. The CDR3 DNA sequence: TGTGCCAGCAGTGAAGGGGGGGAGGGGTACTATGGCTACACCTTC.

The chain is built from TRBV28 and TRBJ1-4; no firm D call. V lost 6 bases, J lost 4 bases, and 15 bases lay in between. CDR1 and CDR2 from the germline V gene are MDHEN and SYDVKM. CDR3 length: 15 amino acids. The CDR3 DNA sequence: TGTGCCAGCAGAGGACTCCTCCACTATAATGAAAAACTGTTTTTT. This sequence encodes CASRGLLHYNEKLFF.

The genes are TRBV28 and TRBJ1-2, with 7 bases aligning to TRBD1. This CDR3 comprises 15 residues. Germline lookup yields CDR1 MDHEN and CDR2 SYDVKM. Trimming removed 5 bases from V and 4 bases from J; junction bases left unmatched: 10. CDR3 sequence: CASSHPAGGAYGYTF. The DNA for the CDR3 is TGTGCCAGCAGTCACCCGGCAGGGGGAGCCTATGGCTACACCTTC.

The chain uses TRBV7-2 and TRBJ1-1; no clear D gene. CDR3 length equals 12 residues. CDR1 and CDR2 (germline): SGHTA, FQGNSA. Trimming took 5 bases from V and 4 from J, leaving 8 bases between them. As DNA, the CDR3 is TGTGCCAGCAGCCGACGGGGCACTGAAGCTTTCTTT. Translating gives CASSRRGTEAFF.

By its share, this clone is medium-sized. This chain links TRBV9 with TRBJ2-5; TRBD2 aligns across 8 bases. CDR1 SGDLS and CDR2 YYNGEE come from the germline V gene. After removal of 0 bases from V and 4 bases from J, the junction contained 2 bases not matched to a gene. This CDR3 region has 14 residues. The CDR3 protein is CASSVDLAGETQYF. In DNA, the CDR3 is TGTGCCAGCAGCGTAGACCTAGCGGGAGAGACCCAGTACTTC.

This clone was seen a single time. The J gene is TRBJ2-1, the V gene TRBV5-5, with 9 bases matching TRBD2. This CDR3 has 16 residues. V trimming: 0 bases; J trimming: 1 base; junction bases outside the gene matches: 2. Germline loops: CDR1 SGHKS, CDR2 YYEKEE (reference sequence). Here the CDR3 DNA reads TGTGCCAGCAGCTTGGTTCTAGCGGGGTCCTACAATGAGCAGTTCTTC. It specifies CASSLVLAGSYNEQFF.

The J gene is TRBJ2-1, the V gene TRBV29-1, with a tentative D call TRBD1 (6 bases). Germline-derived CDR1 and CDR2 are SQVTM and ANQGSEA. The CDR3 contains 16 residues. V lost 4 bases and J 2 bases, leaving 18 bases between the germline ends. This CDR3 is CSVGSRQAGTYNEQFF. The CDR3 DNA is TGCAGCGTTGGATCCCGACAGGCCGGTACCTACAATGAGCAGTTCTTC.

This clone was found a few times. The genes are TRBV7-9 and TRBJ1-2; D is unclear. Germline assignment: CDR1 SEHNR and CDR2 FQNEAQ (reference sequence). V was clipped by 5 bases and J by 0 bases, with 19 bases between them. The CDR3 covers 17 residues. In DNA form, the CDR3 reads TGTGCCAGCAGCCCCCGTGGCGGGGAAGACACTAACTATGGCTACACCTTC. Its protein product is CASSPRGGEDTNYGYTF.

The chain is built from TRBV2 and TRBJ2-2; D is possibly TRBD1 (5 bases). Trimming took off 8 bases at V and 9 bases at J, with 13 bases between the two ends. The CDR3 consists of 12 residues. Per the germline V gene, CDR1 is SNHLY and CDR2 is FYNNEI. The CDR3: CASSTVIRELFF. The DNA for the CDR3 is TGTGCCAGCTCGACAGTAATCCGGGAGCTGTTTTTT.

The genes are TRBV7-3 and TRBJ2-1, with a possible D match to TRBD1 (5 bases). The germline gives CDR1 SGHTA, CDR2 FQGTGA. Trimming pared 8 bases from V and 0 bases from J, leaving 14 bases between. The CDR3 spans 15 residues. The CDR3 DNA is TGTGCCAGCCCCAAGGGGCTGAGCTCCTACAATGAGCAGTTCTTC. Its protein is CASPKGLSSYNEQFF.

The chain carries TRBV30 and TRBJ2-7; 12 nucleotides align to TRBD2. The CDR3 consists of 14 residues. Trimming at V came to 3 bases and at J to 0 bases, leaving 0 bases not matched to a gene. Germline V gene lookup returns CDR1 GTSNPN and CDR2 SVGIG (reference sequence). This chain's CDR3 is CAWRTSGSSYEQYF. The CDR3 DNA reads as TGTGCCTGGAGGACTAGCGGGAGCTCCTACGAGCAGTACTTC.

This clone was counted between two and nine times. The genes are TRBV19 and TRBJ1-1; D is unclear. V shed 4 bases and J shed 4 bases, with 16 bases lying between them. In germline, CDR1 is LNHDA, CDR2 SQIVND (reference sequence). The CDR3 runs to 15 residues. The CDR3 region is CASSTLGSDATEAFF. As DNA, the CDR3 is TGTGCCAGTAGTACCCTCGGAAGCGATGCCACTGAAGCTTTCTTT.

The chain uses TRBV11-3 and TRBJ2-3; tentative D call: TRBD2 (9 bases). Trimming took 5 bases from V and 1 from J, leaving 19 bases between them. Germline CDR1 reads SGHNT; CDR2 reads YENEEA. The CDR3 is made up of 17 amino acids. CDR3 nucleotides: TGTGCCAGCAGCCAGGGGGCGGGGGGGCACGGCACAGATACGCAGTATTTT. It translates to CASSQGAGGHGTDTQYF.

The chain combines TRBV4-1 with TRBJ2-1, with 16 nucleotides matching TRBD2. J was trimmed by 9 bases and V by 7 bases; bases with no gene match: 21. CDR1 and CDR2 from the germline V gene are MGHRA and YSYEKL. The CDR3 has 20 residues. The CDR3 protein is CASTANSLRGTSGRASEQFF. The DNA of the CDR3 is TGCGCCAGCACCGCAAATTCCCTCAGAGGGACTAGCGGGAGGGCAAGTGAGCAGTTCTTC.

The sample holds a few counts of this clone. The chain recombines TRBV6-6 with TRBJ2-7; 9 positions agree with TRBD1. The length of the CDR3 is 14 residues. V dropped 2 bases and J dropped 5; count of bases not matched to a gene: 4. Per the germline V gene, CDR1 is MNHNY and CDR2 is SVGAGI (reference sequence). In nucleotides, the CDR3 is TGTGCCAGCAGTTACGTACAGGGGGCACACGAGCAGTACTTC. It translates to CASSYVQGAHEQYF.